Described below is a single TCR beta chain sequence and its context. Its antigen is still unknown. This specimen belongs to a study of T cell responses to AZD1222 COVID-19 vaccine. Produced via immunoSEQ multiplex PCR; TCRdb's table is partial and in-frame only. Counted here are about 80,000 clones, 80% to 90% occurring once; the ten biggest clones make up more than 9%. Findings and caveats of the study: Targeting of unmutated variant regions was reportedly seen in nearly half of spike-specific TCRs. Sampled repertoires all dated from after the peak T cell response.

The trim removed 6 bases at V and 5 bases at J, leaving 4 bases unmatched. This CDR3 comprises 13 residues. Germline assignment: CDR1 KGHSH and CDR2 LQKENI. Second doses at about 4 or about 12 weeks were pooled. Specimen: peripheral blood, collected 28 days after the second AZD1222 dose. The rearrangement joins TRBV18 to TRBJ1-5, with 7 bases lining up with TRBD1. The sequence came from an adult who received the AZD1222 COVID-19 vaccine. Here the CDR3 DNA reads TGTGCCAGCTCCCCAACAGGGGATCAGCCCCAGCATTTT. Encoded protein: CASSPTGDQPQHF.